This T cell receptor beta chain was recorded in a study of T cells in Graves' hyperthyroidism and ophthalmopathy. Study-wide results and limits: In the blood, most expanded thyroid clonotypes above 0.001 appeared as well.

For this clonotype: Its antigen is still unknown. Its ends do not fully match the called genes, so a read error is possible.

Germline CDR1 KGHSH, CDR2 LQKENI. The CDR3 totals 14 residues. Template material for amplifying TCR beta CDR3 regions consisted of RNA transcripts. With the HTBI primer set, the TCR CDR3 went through a first round of RT-PCR. Via MiXCR, TCRdb re-called the multiplex PCR reads, giving one row per CDR3 protein. The table records 300,000 to 400,000 distinct CDR3 sequences, roughly a fifth of them present only once. J is TRBJ1-2 and V is TRBV18; TRBD1 is a possible D gene (5 bases). The sequenced sample was blood. The clonotype originates from a woman aged 45-60 years with Graves' hyperthyroidism. The CDR3 loop is CASSPTREGRFVAF. CDR3 sequence (DNA): TGTGCCAGCTCACCGACCAGGGAAGGGCGGTTTGTCGCCTTC.